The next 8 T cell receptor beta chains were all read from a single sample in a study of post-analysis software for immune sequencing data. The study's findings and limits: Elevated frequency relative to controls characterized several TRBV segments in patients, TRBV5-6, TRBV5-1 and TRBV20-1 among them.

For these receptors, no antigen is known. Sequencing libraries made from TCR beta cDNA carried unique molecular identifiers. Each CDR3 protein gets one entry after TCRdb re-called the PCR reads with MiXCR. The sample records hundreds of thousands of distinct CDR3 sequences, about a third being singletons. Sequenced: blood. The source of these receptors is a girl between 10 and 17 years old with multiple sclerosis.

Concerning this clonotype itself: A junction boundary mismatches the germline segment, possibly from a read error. This chain's CDR3 is CASSPTRDTRYF. CDR3 bases: TGTGCCAGCAGCCCGACGAGAGATACGCGGTATTTT. This rearrangement joins TRBV6-2 or TRBV6-3 to TRBJ2-3; D gene ambiguous. Germline V gene data show CDR1 as MNHEY and CDR2 as SVGEGT. This CDR3 is built from 12 residues.

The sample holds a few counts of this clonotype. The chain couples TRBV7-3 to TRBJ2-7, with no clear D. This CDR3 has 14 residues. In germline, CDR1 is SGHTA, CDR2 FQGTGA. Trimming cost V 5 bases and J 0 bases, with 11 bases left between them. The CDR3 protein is CASSPYQSSYEQYF. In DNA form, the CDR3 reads TGTGCCAGCAGCCCATATCAGAGCTCCTACGAGCAGTACTTC.

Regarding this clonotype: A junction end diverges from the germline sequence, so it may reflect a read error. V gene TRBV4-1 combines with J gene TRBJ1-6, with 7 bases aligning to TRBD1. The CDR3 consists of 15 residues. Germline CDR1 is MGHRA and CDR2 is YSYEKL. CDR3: CAGSFRDREILRLHF. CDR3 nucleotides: TGCGCCGGCAGCTTCCGGGACAGAGAGATTCTTCGCCTCCACTTT.

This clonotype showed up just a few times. CDR3 sequence (DNA): TGCAGTGCCAGGGGGACTAGCGGGGCCTACAATGAGCAGTTCTTC. It codes for CSARGTSGAYNEQFF. V gene TRBV20-1 combines with J gene TRBJ2-1; 13 bases map to TRBD2. The germline CDR1 and CDR2 sequences are DFQATT and SNEGSKA (reference sequence). Trimming removed 6 bases from V and 2 bases from J; junction bases left unmatched: 4. The CDR3 is 15 amino acids.

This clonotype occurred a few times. The CDR3 nucleotides read TGTGCCAGCAGCTTAACCAGGGGAGGCTATGGCTACACCTTC. This codes for CASSLTRGGYGYTF. The rearrangement links TRBV7-9 to TRBJ1-2, with D possibly matching TRBD1 (6 bases). This CDR3 is 14 amino acids long. Trimming removed 2 bases at V and 4 bases at J, with 11 bases between. Germline V gives CDR1 SEHNR, CDR2 FQNEAQ (reference sequence).

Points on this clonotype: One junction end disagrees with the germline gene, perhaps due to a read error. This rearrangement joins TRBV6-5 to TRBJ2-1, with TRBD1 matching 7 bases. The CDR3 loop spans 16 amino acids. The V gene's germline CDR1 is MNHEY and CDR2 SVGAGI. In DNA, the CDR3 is TGTGCCAGCAGGATTACCGGGACAGCATCCTACAATGAGCGGTTCTTC. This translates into CASRITGTASYNERFF.

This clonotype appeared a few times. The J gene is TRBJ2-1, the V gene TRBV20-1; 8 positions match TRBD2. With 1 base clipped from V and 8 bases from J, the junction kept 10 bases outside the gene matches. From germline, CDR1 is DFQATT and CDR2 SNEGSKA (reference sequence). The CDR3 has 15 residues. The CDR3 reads CSARGGGGGKDEQFF. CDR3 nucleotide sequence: TGCAGTGCTAGAGGAGGAGGCGGGGGGAAGGATGAGCAGTTCTTC.

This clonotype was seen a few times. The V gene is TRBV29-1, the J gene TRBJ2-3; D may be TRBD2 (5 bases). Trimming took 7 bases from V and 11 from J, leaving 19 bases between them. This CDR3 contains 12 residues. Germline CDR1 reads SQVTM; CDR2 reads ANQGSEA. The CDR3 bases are TGCAGCGCCGAGAAACCTAACGGAGGGCAGTATTTT. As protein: CSAEKPNGGQYF.